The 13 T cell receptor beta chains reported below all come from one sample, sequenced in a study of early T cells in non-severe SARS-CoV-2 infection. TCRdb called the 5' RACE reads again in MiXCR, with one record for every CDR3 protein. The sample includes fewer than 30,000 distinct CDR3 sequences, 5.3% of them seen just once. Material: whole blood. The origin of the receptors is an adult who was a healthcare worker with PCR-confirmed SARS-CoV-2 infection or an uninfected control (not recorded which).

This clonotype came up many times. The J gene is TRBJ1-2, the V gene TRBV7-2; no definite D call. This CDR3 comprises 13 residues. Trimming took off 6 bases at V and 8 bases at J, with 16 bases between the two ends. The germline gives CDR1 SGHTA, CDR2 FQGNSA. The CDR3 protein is CASSSTGDLGYTF. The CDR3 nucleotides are TGTGCCAGCAGTTCCACCGGGGATTTGGGCTACACCTTC.

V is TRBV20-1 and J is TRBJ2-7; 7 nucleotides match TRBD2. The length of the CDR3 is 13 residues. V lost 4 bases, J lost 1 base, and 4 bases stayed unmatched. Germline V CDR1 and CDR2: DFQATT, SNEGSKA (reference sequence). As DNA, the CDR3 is TGCAGTGCTACGGCGGGAGCGTCCTACGAGCAGTACTTC. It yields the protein CSATAGASYEQYF.

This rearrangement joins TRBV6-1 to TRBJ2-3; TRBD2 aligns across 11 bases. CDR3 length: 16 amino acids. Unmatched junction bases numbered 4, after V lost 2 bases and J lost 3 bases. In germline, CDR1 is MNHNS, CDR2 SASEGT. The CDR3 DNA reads TGTGCCAGCAGTGAACCTAGCGGGAGGTGGACAGATACGCAGTATTTT. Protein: CASSEPSGRWTDTQYF.

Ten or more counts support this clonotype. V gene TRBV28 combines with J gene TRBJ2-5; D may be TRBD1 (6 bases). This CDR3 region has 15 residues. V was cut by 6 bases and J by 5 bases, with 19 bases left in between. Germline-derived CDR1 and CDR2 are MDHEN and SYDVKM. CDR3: CASSPTNRESETQYF. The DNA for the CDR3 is TGTGCCAGCAGCCCCACCAACAGGGAATCGGAGACCCAGTACTTC. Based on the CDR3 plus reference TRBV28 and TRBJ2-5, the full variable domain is DVKVTQSSRYLVKRTGEKVFLECVQDMDHENMFWYRQDPGLGLRLIYFSYDVKMKEKGDIPEGYSVSREKKERFSLILESASTNQTSMYLCASSPTNRESETQYFGPGTRLLVL.

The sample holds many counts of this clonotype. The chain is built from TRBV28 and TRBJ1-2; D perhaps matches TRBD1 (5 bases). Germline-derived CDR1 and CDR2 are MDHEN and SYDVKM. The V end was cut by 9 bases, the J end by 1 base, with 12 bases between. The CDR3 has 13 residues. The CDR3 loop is CASGNRFNYGYTF. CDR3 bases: TGTGCCAGTGGGAACAGGTTTAACTATGGCTACACCTTC.

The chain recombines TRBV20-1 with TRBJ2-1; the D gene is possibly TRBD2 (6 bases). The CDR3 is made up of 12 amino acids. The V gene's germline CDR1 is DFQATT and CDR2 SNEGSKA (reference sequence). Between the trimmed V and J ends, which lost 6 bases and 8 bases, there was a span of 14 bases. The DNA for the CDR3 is TGCAGTGCAACTACTAGCCTACATGAGCAGTTCTTC. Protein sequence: CSATTSLHEQFF.

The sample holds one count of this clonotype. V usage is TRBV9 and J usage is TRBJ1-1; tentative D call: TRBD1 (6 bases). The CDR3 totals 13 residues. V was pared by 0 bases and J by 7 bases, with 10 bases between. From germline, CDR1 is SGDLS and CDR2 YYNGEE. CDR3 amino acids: CASSVAGEVEAFF. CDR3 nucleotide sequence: TGTGCCAGCAGCGTAGCAGGGGAGGTTGAAGCTTTCTTT.

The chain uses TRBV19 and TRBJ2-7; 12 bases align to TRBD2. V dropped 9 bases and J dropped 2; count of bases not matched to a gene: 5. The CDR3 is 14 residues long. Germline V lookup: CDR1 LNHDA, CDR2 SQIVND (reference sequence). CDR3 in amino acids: CASARLAGAYEQYF. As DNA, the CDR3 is TGTGCCAGCGCTAGACTAGCGGGAGCCTACGAGCAGTACTTC.

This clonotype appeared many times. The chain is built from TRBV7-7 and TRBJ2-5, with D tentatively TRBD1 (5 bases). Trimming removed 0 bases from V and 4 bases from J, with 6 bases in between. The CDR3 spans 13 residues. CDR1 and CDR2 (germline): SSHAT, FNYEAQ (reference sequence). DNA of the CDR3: TGTGCCAGCAGCTTAGCCCAGGGAGAGACCCAGTACTTC. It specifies CASSLAQGETQYF.

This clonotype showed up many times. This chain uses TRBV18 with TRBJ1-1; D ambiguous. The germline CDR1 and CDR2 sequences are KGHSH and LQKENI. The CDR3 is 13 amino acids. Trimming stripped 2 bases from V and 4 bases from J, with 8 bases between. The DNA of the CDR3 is TGTGCCAGCTCACCAGGGGAGGGCACTGAAGCTTTCTTT. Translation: CASSPGEGTEAFF.

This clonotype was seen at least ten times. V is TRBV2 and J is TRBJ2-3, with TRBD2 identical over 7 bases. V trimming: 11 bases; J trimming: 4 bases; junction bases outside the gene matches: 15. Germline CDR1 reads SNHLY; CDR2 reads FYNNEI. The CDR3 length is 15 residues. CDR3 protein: CAGSRRAGDADTQYF. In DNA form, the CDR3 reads TGTGCCGGAAGTCGAAGGGCGGGAGACGCAGATACGCAGTATTTT. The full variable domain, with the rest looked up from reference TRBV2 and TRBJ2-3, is EPEVTQTPSHQVTQMGQEVILRCVPISNHLYFYWYRQILGQKVEFLVSFYNNEISEKSEIFDDQFSVERPDGSNFTLKIRSTKLEDSAMYFCAGSRRAGDADTQYFGPGTRLTVL.

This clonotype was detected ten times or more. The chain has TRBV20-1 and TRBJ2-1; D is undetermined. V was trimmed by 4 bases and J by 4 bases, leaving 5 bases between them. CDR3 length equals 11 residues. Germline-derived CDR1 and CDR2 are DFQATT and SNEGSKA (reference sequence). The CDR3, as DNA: TGCAGTGCTATGGGGTACAATGAGCAGTTCTTC. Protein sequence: CSAMGYNEQFF.

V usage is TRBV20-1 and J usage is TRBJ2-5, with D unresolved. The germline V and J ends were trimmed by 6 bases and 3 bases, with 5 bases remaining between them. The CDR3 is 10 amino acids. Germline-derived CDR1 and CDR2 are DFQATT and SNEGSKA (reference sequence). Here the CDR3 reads CSAVEETQYF. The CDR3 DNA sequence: TGCAGTGCAGTGGAAGAGACCCAGTACTTC.